This passage covers 4 T cell receptor beta chains from one sample sequenced in a study of blood T cell repertoires in COVID-19. Libraries were prepared by immunoSEQ multiplex PCR; TCRdb keeps only in-frame clonotypes and omits some of them. This repertoire shows roughly 290,000 clones, approximately 86% found once; its top ten account for 0.87%. The specimen sequenced was peripheral blood. These receptors originate from a human donor with COVID-19, enrolled during active disease. The donor label of this sample is uncertain.

The chain is built from TRBV5-1 and TRBJ2-5; the D is unclear. Trimming left V 0 bases short and J 5 bases short, with 5 bases between. Germline V gene lookup returns CDR1 SGHRS and CDR2 YFSETQ. This CDR3 region has 12 residues. CDR3 coding DNA: TGCGCCAGCAGCTTGGCCGTTGAGACCCAGTACTTC. Its translation is CASSLAVETQYF.

V gene TRBV7-2 combines with J gene TRBJ2-1; tentative D call: TRBD2 (5 bases). V shed 5 bases and J shed 0 bases, with 11 bases lying between them. The CDR3 contains 15 residues. In germline, CDR1 is SGHTA, CDR2 FQGNSA. The CDR3, as DNA: TGTGCCAGCAGCATAAGGACTCCCTCCTACAATGAGCAGTTCTTC. Amino acid sequence: CASSIRTPSYNEQFF.

The rearrangement joins TRBV5-4 to TRBJ2-7; tentative D call: TRBD2 (5 bases). V shed 2 bases and J shed 4 bases, with 10 bases lying between them. Germline CDR1 SGHNT, CDR2 YYREEE (reference sequence). The CDR3 is 13 residues long. The CDR3 sequence is CASSFVRGYEQYF. In nucleotides, the CDR3 is TGTGCCAGCAGCTTCGTTCGAGGGTACGAGCAGTACTTC.

The CDR3 is CASSFQPGQRNYGYTF. The CDR3 nucleotides are TGTGCCAGCAGTTTTCAGCCGGGACAGCGTAACTATGGCTACACCTTC. This rearrangement joins TRBV28 to TRBJ1-2; 7 bases agree with TRBD1. This CDR3 contains 16 residues. Trimming removed 3 bases from V and 1 base from J; junction bases left unmatched: 8. Germline V gene data show CDR1 as MDHEN and CDR2 as SYDVKM.